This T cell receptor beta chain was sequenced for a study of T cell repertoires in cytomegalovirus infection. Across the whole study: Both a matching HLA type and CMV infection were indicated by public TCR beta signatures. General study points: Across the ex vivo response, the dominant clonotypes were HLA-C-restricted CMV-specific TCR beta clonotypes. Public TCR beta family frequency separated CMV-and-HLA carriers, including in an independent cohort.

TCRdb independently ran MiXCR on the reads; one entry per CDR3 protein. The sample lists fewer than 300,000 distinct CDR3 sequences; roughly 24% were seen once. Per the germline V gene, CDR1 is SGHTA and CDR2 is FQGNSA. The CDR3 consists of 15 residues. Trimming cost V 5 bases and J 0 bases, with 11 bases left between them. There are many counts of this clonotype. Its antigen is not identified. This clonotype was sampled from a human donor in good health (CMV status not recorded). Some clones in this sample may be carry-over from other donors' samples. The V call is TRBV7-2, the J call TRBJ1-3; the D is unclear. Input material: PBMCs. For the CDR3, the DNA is TGTGCCAGCAGCCCTTACAGTCACTCTGGAAACACCATATATTTT. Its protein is CASSPYSHSGNTIYF. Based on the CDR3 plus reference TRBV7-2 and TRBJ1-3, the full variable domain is GAGVSQSPSNKVTEKGKDVELRCDPISGHTALYWYRQSLGQGLEFLIYFQGNSAPDKSGLPSDRFSAERTGGSVSTLTIQRTQQEDSAVYLCASSPYSHSGNTIYFGEGSWLTVV.